The entry below gives a single T cell receptor beta chain sequence along with its context. The data were obtained in a study of control samples from healthy donors and cancer patients. Clones were read by immunoSEQ multiplex PCR, and TCRdb kept only the in-frame ones, dropping some. The sample contains roughly 120,000 clones, 88% of which appear only once. The CDR3 length is 13 residues. CDR1 is SGHTA, CDR2 FQGTGA, per germline. V lost 2 bases, J lost 4 bases, and 8 bases lay in between. Sequencing input: blood. This TCR came from a man in his forties or fifties in good health. The chain carries TRBV7-3 and TRBJ2-5; possible D gene TRBD1, 6 bases. CDR3 coding DNA: TGTGCCAGCAGCTTACTACAGGGAGAGACCCAGTACTTC. Protein: CASSLLQGETQYF.